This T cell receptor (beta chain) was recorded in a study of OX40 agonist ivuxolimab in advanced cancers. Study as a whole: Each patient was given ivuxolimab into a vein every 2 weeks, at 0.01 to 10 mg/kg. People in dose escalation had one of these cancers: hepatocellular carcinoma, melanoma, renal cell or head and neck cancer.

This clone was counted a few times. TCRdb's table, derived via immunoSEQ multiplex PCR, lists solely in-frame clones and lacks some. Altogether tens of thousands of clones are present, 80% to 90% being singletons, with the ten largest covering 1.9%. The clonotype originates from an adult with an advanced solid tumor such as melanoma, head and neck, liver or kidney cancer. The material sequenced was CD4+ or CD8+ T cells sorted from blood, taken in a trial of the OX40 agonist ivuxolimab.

The CDR3 loop is CASSIEVTSAEAFF. DNA of the CDR3: TGTGCCAGTAGTATAGAGGTGACCTCCGCTGAAGCTTTCTTT. This chain links TRBV19 with TRBJ1-1; D not certain. Germline V gene lookup returns CDR1 LNHDA and CDR2 SQIVND (reference sequence). The CDR3 covers 14 residues. The V gene lost 0 bases and the J gene lost 6 bases, with 11 bases spanning the gap. Supplemented by reference TRBV19 and TRBJ1-1, the full variable domain reads DGGITQSPKYLFRKEGQNVTLSCEQNLNHDAMYWYRQDPGQGLRLIYYSQIVNDFQKGDIAEGYSVSREKKESFPLTVTSAQKNPTAFYLCASSIEVTSAEAFFGQGTRLTVV.